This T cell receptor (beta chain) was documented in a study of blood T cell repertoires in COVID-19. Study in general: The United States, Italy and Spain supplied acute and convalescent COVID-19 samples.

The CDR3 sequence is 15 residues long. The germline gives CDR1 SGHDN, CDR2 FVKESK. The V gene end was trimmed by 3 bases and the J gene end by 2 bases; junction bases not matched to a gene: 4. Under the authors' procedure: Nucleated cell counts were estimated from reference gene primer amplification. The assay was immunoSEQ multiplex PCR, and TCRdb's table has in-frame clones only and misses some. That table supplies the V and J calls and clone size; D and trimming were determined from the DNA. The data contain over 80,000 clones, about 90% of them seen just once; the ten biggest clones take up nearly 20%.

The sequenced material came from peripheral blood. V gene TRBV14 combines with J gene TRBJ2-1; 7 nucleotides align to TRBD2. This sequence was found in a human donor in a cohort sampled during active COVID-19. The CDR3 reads CASSQTGTTYNEQFF. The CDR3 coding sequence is TGTGCCAGCAGCCAGACTGGGACTACCTACAATGAGCAGTTCTTC. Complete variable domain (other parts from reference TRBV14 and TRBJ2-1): EAGVTQFPSHSVIEKGQTVTLRCDPISGHDNLYWYRRVMGKEIKFLLHFVKESKQDESGMPNNRFLAERTGGTYSTLKVQPAELEDSGVYFCASSQTGTTYNEQFFGPGTRLTVL.